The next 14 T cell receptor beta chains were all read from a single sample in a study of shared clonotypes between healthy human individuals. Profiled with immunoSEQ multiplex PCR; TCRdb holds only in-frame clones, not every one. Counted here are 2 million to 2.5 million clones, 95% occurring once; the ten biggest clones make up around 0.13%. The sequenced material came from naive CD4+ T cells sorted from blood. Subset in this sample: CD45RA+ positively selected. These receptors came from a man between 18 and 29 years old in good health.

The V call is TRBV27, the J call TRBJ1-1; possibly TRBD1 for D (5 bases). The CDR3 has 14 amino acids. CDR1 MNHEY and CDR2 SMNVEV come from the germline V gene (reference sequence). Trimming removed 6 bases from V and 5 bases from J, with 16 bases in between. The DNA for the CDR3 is TGTGCCAGCAGCCGGATGGGGGGTAATACTGAAGCTTTCTTT. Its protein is CASSRMGGNTEAFF.

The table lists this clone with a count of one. The CDR3: CATIKYGAPYEQYF. Here the CDR3 DNA reads TGTGCCACCATCAAGTACGGGGCTCCCTACGAGCAGTACTTC. V usage is TRBV27 and J usage is TRBJ2-7; D may match TRBD1 or TRBD2 (5 bases each). This CDR3 is built from 14 residues. V lost 10 bases and J 2 bases, leaving 18 bases between the germline ends. Looked up from germline, CDR1 is MNHEY and CDR2 is SMNVEV (reference sequence).

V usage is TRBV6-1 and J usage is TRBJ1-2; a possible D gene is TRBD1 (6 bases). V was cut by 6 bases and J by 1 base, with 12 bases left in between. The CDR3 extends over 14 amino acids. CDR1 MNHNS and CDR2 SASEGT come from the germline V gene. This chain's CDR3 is CASSYYRVNYGYTF. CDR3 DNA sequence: TGTGCCAGCAGCTACTACAGGGTTAACTATGGCTACACCTTC.

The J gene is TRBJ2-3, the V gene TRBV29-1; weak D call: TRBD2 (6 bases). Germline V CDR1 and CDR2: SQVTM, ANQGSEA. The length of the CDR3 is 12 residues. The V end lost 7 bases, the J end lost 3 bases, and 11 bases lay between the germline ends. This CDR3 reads CSETSTTDTQYF. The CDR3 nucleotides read TGCAGCGAAACTAGCACTACAGATACGCAGTATTTT.

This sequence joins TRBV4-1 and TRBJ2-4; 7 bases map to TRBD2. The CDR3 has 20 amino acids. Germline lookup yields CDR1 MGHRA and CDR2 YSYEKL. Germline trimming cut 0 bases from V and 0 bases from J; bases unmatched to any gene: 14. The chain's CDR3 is CASSQDILRREVVAKNIQYF. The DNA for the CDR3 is TGCGCCAGCAGCCAAGATATCTTGAGACGGGAGGTTGTAGCCAAAAACATTCAGTACTTC.

CDR3 DNA: TGTGCCAGCAGCTTGACTCCGAGCACAGATACGCAGTATTTT. It codes for CASSLTPSTDTQYF. The V and J genes are TRBV7-2 and TRBJ2-3; D not certain. The CDR3 is 14 residues long. Trimming stripped 3 bases from V and 0 bases from J, with 7 bases between. From germline, CDR1 is SGHTA and CDR2 FQGNSA.

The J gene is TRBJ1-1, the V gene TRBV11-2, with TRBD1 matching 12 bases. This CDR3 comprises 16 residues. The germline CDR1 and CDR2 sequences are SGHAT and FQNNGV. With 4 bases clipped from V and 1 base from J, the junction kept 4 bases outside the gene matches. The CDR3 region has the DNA TGTGCCAGCAGCTCCGGGACAGGGGGCCGGAACACTGAAGCTTTCTTT. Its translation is CASSSGTGGRNTEAFF.

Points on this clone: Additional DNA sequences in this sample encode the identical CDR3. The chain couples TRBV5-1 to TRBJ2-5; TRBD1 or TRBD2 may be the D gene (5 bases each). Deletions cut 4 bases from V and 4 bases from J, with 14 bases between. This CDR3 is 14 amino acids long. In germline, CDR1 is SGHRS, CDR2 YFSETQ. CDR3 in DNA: TGCGCCAGCAGCCTGGGCCGGGGCGGAGAGACCCAGTACTTC. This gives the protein CASSLGRGGETQYF.

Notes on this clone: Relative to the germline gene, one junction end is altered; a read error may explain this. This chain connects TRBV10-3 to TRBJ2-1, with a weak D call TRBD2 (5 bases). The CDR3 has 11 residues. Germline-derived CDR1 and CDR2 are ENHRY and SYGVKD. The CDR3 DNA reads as TGTGCCATCAGTGATGTGTCCTCGGAGGTCTTC. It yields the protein CAISDVSSEVF.

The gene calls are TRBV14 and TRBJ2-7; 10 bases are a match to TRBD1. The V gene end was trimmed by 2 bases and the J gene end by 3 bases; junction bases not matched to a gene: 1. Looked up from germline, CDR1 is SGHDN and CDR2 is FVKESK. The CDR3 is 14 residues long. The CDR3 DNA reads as TGTGCCAGCAGCCAACGGACAGGGGGCTACGAGCAGTACTTC. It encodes CASSQRTGGYEQYF.

For the CDR3, the DNA is TGTGCCAGCAGTTTAATGGCAGCCAATCAGCCCCAGCATTTT. Its protein is CASSLMAANQPQHF. The chain combines TRBV28 with TRBJ1-5; D ambiguous. Germline CDR1 MDHEN, CDR2 SYDVKM. V lost 2 bases to trimming and J lost 3 bases, with 8 bases between them. The CDR3 is 14 amino acids. The whole variable domain, remainder taken from reference TRBV28 and TRBJ1-5, is DVKVTQSSRYLVKRTGEKVFLECVQDMDHENMFWYRQDPGLGLRLIYFSYDVKMKEKGDIPEGYSVSREKKERFSLILESASTNQTSMYLCASSLMAANQPQHFGDGTRLSIL.

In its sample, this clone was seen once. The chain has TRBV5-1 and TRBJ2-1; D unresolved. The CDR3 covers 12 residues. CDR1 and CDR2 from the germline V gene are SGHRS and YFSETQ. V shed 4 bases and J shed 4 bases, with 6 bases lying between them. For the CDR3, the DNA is TGCGCCAGCAGCCGCGGATACAATGAGCAGTTCTTC. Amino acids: CASSRGYNEQFF.

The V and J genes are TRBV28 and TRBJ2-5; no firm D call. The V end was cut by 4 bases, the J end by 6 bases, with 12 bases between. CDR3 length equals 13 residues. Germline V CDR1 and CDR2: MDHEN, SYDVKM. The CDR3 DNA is TGTGCCAGCAGTTCCCCAGTTGGGAAGACCCAGTACTTC. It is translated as CASSSPVGKTQYF.

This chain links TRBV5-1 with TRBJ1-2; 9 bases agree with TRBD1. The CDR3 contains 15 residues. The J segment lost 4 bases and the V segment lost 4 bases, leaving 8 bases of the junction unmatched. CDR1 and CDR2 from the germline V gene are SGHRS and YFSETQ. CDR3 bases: TGCGCCAGCAGCAGGACAGGGGACTCGGGCTATGGCTACACCTTC. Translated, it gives CASSRTGDSGYGYTF.